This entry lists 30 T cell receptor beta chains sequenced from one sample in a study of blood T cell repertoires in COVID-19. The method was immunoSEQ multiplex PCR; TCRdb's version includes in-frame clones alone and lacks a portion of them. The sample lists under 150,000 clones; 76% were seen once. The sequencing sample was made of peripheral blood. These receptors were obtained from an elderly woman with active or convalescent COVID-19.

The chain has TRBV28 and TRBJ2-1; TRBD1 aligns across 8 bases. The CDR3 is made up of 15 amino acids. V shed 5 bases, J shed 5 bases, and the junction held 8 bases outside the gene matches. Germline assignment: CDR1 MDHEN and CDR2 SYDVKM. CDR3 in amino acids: CASSPRDRPDNEQFF. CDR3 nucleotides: TGTGCCAGCAGTCCGCGGGACAGGCCCGACAATGAGCAGTTCTTC.

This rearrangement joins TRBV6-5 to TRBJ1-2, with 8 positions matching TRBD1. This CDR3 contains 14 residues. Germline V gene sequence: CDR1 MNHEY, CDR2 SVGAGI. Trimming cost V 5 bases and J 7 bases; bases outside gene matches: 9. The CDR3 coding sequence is TGTGCCAGCAGTCGGACAGGGCTTACTATTGGCTACACCTTC. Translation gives CASSRTGLTIGYTF.

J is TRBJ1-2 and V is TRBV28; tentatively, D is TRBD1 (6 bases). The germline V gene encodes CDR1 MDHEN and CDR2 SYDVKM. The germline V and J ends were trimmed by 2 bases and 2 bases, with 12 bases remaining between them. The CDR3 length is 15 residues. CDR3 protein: CASSLLRQENYGYTF. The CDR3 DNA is TGTGCCAGCAGTTTACTGAGACAGGAAAACTATGGCTACACCTTC.

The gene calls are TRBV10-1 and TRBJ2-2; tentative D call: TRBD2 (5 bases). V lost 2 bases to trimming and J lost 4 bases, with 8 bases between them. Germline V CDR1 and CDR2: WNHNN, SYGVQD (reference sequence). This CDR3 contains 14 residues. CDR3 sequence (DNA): TGCGCCAGCAGTGAGACAGAGGGCACCGGGGAGCTGTTTTTT. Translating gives CASSETEGTGELFF.

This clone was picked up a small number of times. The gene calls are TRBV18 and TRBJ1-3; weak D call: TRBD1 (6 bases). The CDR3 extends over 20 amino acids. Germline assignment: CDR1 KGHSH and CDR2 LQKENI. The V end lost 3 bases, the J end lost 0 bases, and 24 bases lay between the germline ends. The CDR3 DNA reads TGTGCCAGCTCACCCCCTGGACAGAAACAGACTTTAAGCTCTGGAAACACCATATATTTT. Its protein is CASSPPGQKQTLSSGNTIYF.

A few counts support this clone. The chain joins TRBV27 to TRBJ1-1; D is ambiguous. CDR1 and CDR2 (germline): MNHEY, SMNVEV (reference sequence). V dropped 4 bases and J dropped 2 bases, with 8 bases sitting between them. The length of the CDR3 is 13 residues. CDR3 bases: TGTGCCAGCAGTTCCGGGTATAACACTGAAGCTTTCTTT. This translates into CASSSGYNTEAFF.

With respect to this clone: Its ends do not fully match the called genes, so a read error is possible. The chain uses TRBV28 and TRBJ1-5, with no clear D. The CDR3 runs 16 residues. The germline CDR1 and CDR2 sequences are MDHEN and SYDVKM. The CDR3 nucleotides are TGTGCCAGCACTTTAGAGGTTTTAGACGGTCATCAGCCCCAGCATTTT. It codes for CASTLEVLDGHQPQHF.

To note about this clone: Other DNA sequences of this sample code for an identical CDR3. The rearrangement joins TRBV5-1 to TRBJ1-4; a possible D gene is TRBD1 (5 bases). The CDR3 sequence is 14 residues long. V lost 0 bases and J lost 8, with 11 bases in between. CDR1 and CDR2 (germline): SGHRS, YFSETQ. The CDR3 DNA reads TGCGCCAGCAGCTTGGGTCAGGGCGCCGAAAAACTGTTTTTT. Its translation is CASSLGQGAEKLFF.

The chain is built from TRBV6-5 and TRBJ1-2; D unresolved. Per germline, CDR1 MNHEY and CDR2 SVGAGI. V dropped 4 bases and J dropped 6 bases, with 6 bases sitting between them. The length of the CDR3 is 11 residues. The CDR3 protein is CASSWTDGYTF. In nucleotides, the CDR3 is TGTGCCAGCAGTTGGACTGATGGCTACACCTTC.

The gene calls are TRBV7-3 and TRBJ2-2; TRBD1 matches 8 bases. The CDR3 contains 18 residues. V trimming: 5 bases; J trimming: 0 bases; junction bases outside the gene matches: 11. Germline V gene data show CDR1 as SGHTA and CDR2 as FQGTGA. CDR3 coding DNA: TGTGCCAGCAGCCCCGGACAGGGAGGAGGCTCGAACACCGGGGAGCTGTTTTTT. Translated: CASSPGQGGGSNTGELFF.

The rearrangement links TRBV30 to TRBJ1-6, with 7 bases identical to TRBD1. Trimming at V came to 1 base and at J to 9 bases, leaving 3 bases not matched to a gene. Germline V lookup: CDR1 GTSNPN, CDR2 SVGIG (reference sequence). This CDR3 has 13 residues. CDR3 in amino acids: CAWSGQGSSPLHF. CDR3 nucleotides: TGTGCCTGGAGTGGACAGGGTTCTTCACCCCTCCACTTT.

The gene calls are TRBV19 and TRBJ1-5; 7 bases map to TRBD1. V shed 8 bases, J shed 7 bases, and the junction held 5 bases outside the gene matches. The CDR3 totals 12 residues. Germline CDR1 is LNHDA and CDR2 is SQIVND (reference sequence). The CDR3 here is CASGDRLQPQHF. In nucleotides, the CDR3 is TGTGCCAGTGGGGACAGACTGCAGCCCCAGCATTTT.

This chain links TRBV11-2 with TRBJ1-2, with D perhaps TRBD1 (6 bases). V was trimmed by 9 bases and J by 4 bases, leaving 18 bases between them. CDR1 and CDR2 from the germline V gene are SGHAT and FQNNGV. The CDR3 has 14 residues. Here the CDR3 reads CASLRRGQGYGYTF. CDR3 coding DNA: TGTGCCAGTCTTCGGCGGGGGCAGGGCTATGGCTACACCTTC.

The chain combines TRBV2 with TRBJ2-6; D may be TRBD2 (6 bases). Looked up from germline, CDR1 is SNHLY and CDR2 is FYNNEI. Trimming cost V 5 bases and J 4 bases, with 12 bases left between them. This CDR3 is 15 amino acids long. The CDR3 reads CASSYAGTGANVLTF. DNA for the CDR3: TGTGCCAGCAGTTACGCGGGGACGGGGGCCAACGTCCTGACTTTC. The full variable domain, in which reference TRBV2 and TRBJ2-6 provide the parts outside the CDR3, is EPEVTQTPSHQVTQMGQEVILRCVPISNHLYFYWYRQILGQKVEFLVSFYNNEISEKSEIFDDQFSVERPDGSNFTLKIRSTKLEDSAMYFCASSYAGTGANVLTFGAGSRLTVL.

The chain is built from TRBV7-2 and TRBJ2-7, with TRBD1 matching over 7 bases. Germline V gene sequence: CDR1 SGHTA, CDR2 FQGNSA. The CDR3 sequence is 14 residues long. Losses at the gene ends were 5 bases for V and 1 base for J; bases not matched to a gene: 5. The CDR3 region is CASSRSTGSYEQYF. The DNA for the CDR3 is TGTGCCAGCAGCAGATCGACAGGGTCCTACGAGCAGTACTTC.

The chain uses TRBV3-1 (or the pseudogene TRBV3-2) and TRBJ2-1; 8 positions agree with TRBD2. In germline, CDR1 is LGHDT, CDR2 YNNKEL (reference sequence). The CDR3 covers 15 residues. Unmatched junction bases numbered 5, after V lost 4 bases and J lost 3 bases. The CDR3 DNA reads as TGTGCCAGCAGCCCCAGCGGGGGAGACTACAATGAGCAGTTCTTC. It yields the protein CASSPSGGDYNEQFF.

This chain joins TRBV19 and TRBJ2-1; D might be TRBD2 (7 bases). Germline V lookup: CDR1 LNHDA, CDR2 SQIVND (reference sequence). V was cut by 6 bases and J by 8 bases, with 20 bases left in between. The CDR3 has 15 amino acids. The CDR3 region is CASRGWRGLLDEQFF. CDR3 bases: TGTGCCAGTAGGGGTTGGCGGGGGCTTTTGGATGAGCAGTTCTTC.

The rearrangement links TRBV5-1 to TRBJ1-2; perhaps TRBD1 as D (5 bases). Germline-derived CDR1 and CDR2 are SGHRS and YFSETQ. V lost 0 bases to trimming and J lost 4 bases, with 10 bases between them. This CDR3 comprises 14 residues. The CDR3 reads CASSLDRTSYGYTF. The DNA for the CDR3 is TGCGCCAGCAGCTTGGACAGGACCAGCTATGGCTACACCTTC.

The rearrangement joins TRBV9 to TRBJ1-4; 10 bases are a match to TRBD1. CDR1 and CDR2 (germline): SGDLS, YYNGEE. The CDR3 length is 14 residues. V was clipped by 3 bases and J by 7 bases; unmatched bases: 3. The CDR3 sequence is CASSETGGREKLFF. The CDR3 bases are TGTGCCAGCAGCGAGACAGGGGGCCGTGAAAAACTGTTTTTT.

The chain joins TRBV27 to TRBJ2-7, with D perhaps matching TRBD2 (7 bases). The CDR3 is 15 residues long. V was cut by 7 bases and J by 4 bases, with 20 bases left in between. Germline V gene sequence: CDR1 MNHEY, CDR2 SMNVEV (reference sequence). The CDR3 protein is CASKTGAGGPYEQYF. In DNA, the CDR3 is TGTGCCAGCAAGACCGGAGCCGGGGGGCCTTACGAGCAGTACTTC.

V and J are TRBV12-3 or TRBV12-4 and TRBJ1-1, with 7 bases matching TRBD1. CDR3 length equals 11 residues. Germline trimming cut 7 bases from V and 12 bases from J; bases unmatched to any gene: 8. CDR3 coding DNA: TGTGCCAGCAAACAGGGACAGATAACTTTCTTT. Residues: CASKQGQITFF.

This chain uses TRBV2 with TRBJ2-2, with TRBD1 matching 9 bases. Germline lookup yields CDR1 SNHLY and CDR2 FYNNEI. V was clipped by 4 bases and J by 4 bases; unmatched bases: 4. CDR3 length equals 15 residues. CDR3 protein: CASSVQGAGTGELFF. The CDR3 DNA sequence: TGTGCCAGCAGTGTACAGGGGGCGGGCACCGGGGAGCTGTTTTTT.

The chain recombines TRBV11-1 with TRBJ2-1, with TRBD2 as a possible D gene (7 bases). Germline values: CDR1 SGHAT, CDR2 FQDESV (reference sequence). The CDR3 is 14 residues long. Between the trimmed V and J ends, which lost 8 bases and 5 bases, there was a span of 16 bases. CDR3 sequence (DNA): TGTGCCAGCTCAGTTGGCGGGGGCCACAATGAGCAGTTCTTC. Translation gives CASSVGGGHNEQFF.

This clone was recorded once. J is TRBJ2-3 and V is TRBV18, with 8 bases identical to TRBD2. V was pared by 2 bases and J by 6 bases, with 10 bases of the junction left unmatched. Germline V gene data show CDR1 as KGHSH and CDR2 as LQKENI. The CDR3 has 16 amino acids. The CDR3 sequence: CASSPIAGGALDTQYF. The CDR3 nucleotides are TGTGCCAGCTCACCAATTGCGGGGGGTGCACTGGATACGCAGTATTTT.

The CDR3 coding sequence is TGTGCCAGCAGCCAAGACCTGGGGGGGGGCAATTCTGGAAACACCATATATTTT. As protein: CASSQDLGGGNSGNTIYF. V and J are TRBV4-2 and TRBJ1-3, with TRBD1 as a possible D gene (6 bases). V was clipped by 0 bases and J by 1 base, with 16 bases between them. From germline, CDR1 is LGHNA and CDR2 YNFKEQ. This CDR3 spans 18 amino acids.

The CDR3 sequence is CASSPNSGGGEQYF. Written as DNA, the CDR3 is TGTGCCAGCAGTCCGAACTCGGGGGGGGGCGAGCAGTACTTC. This chain joins TRBV27 and TRBJ2-7; 8 bases line up with TRBD2. CDR1 is MNHEY, CDR2 SMNVEV, per germline (reference sequence). This CDR3 is built from 14 residues. J was trimmed by 6 bases and V by 5 bases; bases with no gene match: 9.

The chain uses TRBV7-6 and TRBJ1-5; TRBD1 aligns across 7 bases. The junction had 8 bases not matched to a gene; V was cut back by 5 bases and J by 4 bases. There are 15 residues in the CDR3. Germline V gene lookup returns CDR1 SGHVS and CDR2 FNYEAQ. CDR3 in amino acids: CASSPQTGQNQPQHF. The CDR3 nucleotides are TGTGCCAGCAGCCCCCAGACAGGGCAGAATCAGCCCCAGCATTTT.

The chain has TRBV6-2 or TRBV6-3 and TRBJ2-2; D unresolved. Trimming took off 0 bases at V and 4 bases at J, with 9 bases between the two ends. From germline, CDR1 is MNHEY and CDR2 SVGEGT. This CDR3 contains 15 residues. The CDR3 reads CASSYSRVGTGELFF. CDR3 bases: TGTGCCAGCAGTTACTCTCGGGTGGGCACCGGGGAGCTGTTTTTT.

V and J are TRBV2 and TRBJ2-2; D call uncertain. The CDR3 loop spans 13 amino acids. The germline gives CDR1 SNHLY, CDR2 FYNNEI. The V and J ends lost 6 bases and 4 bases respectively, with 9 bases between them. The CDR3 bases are TGTGCCAGCAGGCCGGAGCCCACCGGGGAGCTGTTTTTT. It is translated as CASRPEPTGELFF.

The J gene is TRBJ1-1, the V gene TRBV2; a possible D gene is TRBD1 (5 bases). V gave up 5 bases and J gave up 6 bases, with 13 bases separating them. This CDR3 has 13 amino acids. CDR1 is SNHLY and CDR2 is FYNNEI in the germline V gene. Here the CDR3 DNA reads TGTGCCAGCAGTTCCCCGAACAGGCCTGAAGCTTTCTTT. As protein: CASSSPNRPEAFF. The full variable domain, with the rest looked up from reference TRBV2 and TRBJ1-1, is EPEVTQTPSHQVTQMGQEVILRCVPISNHLYFYWYRQILGQKVEFLVSFYNNEISEKSEIFDDQFSVERPDGSNFTLKIRSTKLEDSAMYFCASSSPNRPEAFFGQGTRLTVV.